The rows below give T cell receptor beta chains drawn from one sample of a study of molecular identifiers for immune sequencing clone quantification. Each CDR3 protein gets one entry after TCRdb re-called the PCR reads with MiXCR. The sample has fewer than 100,000 distinct CDR3 sequences, 21% seen once; the top ten hold around 1.1%. The sequencing sample was made of naive CD8+ T cells from blood, with Jurkat cell RNA spiked in. The receptors derive from a human donor in good health. Some libraries in this study had Jurkat cell RNA spiked in. Both conserved end residues are part of each CDR3. The D gene is left open where the match is weak. Only some rows state a clone size, as once, few, many or a class for expanded clones.

abundance: few; j_gene: TRBJ2-3; d_gene: TRBD1; v_gene: TRBV11-2; CDR3aa: CASSLGQGRSDTQYF; CDR3nt: TGTGCCAGCAGCTTAGGACAGGGTCGGTCAGATACGCAGTATTTT
abundance: few; j_gene: TRBJ1-5; d_gene: .; v_gene: TRBV9; CDR3aa: CASSVEGRDNQPQHF; CDR3nt: TGTGCCAGCAGCGTAGAAGGCAGGGACAATCAGCCCCAGCATTTT
abundance: many; j_gene: TRBJ1-1; d_gene: .; v_gene: TRBV30; CDR3aa: CAWSVRLGADTEAFF; CDR3nt: TGTGCCTGGAGTGTACGGCTGGGGGCTGACACTGAAGCTTTCTTT
abundance: many; j_gene: TRBJ2-7; d_gene: .; v_gene: TRBV29-1; CDR3aa: CSVEDRDYEQYF; CDR3nt: TGCAGCGTGGAAGACAGAGACTACGAGCAGTACTTC
abundance: many; j_gene: TRBJ2-5; d_gene: .; v_gene: TRBV5-6; CDR3aa: CASSERSTRLETQYF; CDR3nt: TGTGCCAGCAGCGAGCGATCCACTAGACTTGAGACCCAGTACTTC
abundance: many; j_gene: TRBJ1-4; d_gene: .; v_gene: TRBV7-3; CDR3aa: CASSLECGDETNEKLFF; CDR3nt: TGTGCCAGCAGCTTAGAGTGCGGGGATGAGACTAATGAAAAACTGTTTTTT
abundance: many; j_gene: TRBJ2-3; d_gene: TRBD2; v_gene: TRBV28; CDR3aa: CASSPTSGGSTDTQYF; CDR3nt: TGTGCCAGCAGCCCCACTAGCGGGGGAAGCACAGATACGCAGTATTTT
abundance: .; j_gene: TRBJ2-5; d_gene: .; v_gene: TRBV27; CDR3aa: CASSPGTLGWGETQYF; CDR3nt: TGTGCCAGCAGTCCAGGGACCCTTGGATGGGGAGAGACCCAGTACTTC
abundance: .; j_gene: TRBJ1-2; d_gene: TRBD1; v_gene: TRBV7-9; CDR3aa: CASSTRTGGIGYTF; CDR3nt: TGTGCCAGCAGCACCCGGACAGGGGGCATAGGCTACACCTTC
abundance: few; j_gene: TRBJ2-1; d_gene: TRBD2; v_gene: TRBV6-5; CDR3aa: CASSSSSGLGNEQFF; CDR3nt: TGTGCCAGCAGTTCCTCTAGCGGTCTGGGCAATGAGCAGTTCTTC
abundance: .; j_gene: TRBJ1-2; d_gene: TRBD1; v_gene: TRBV30; CDR3aa: CAWSVRQGDGYTF; CDR3nt: TGTGCCTGGAGTGTGAGGCAGGGGGACGGCTACACCTTC
abundance: .; j_gene: TRBJ1-5; d_gene: TRBD1; v_gene: TRBV12-3/TRBV12-4; CDR3aa: CASSVGQGTQPQHF; CDR3nt: TGTGCCAGCAGTGTCGGACAGGGTACTCAGCCCCAGCATTTT
abundance: .; j_gene: TRBJ2-5; d_gene: .; v_gene: TRBV28; CDR3aa: CASGDADTQYF; CDR3nt: TGTGCCAGCGGTGATGCAGACACCCAGTACTTT
abundance: .; j_gene: TRBJ1-2; d_gene: .; v_gene: TRBV9; CDR3aa: CASNVPSDGYTF; CDR3nt: TGTGCCAGCAACGTCCCCTCGGATGGCTACACCTTC
abundance: few; j_gene: TRBJ2-1; d_gene: .; v_gene: TRBV7-9; CDR3aa: CASSLVRQGNEQFF; CDR3nt: TGTGCCAGCAGCTTAGTAAGGCAGGGCAATGAGCAGTTCTTC
abundance: many; j_gene: TRBJ1-3; d_gene: .; v_gene: TRBV12-3/TRBV12-4; CDR3aa: CASTQRRGDTIYF; CDR3nt: TGTGCCAGCACCCAACGGCGGGGGGACACCATATATTTT
abundance: .; j_gene: TRBJ1-2; d_gene: .; v_gene: TRBV11-3; CDR3aa: CASSSRRPLGYGYTF; CDR3nt: TGTGCCAGCAGCTCCAGACGGCCATTAGGGTATGGCTACACCTTC
abundance: many; j_gene: TRBJ1-1; d_gene: .; v_gene: TRBV9; CDR3aa: CASSEGPGDLNTEAFF; CDR3nt: TGTGCCAGCAGCGAGGGCCCAGGGGACCTGAACACTGAAGCTTTCTTT
abundance: many; j_gene: TRBJ1-1; d_gene: .; v_gene: TRBV20-1; CDR3aa: CSAPWTVNTEAFF; CDR3nt: TGCAGTGCACCTTGGACGGTAAACACTGAAGCTTTCTTT
abundance: many; j_gene: TRBJ1-1; d_gene: .; v_gene: TRBV4-2; CDR3aa: CASSPWTDPTNTEAFF; CDR3nt: TGTGCCAGCAGCCCGTGGACCGACCCTACGAACACTGAAGCTTTCTTT
abundance: many; j_gene: TRBJ2-2; d_gene: TRBD1; v_gene: TRBV3-1; CDR3aa: CASSQDRGNTGELFF; CDR3nt: TGCGCCAGCAGCCAAGACAGGGGGAACACCGGGGAGCTGTTTTTT
abundance: many; j_gene: TRBJ1-1; d_gene: .; v_gene: TRBV6-2/TRBV6-3; CDR3aa: CASLLVPNTEAFF; CDR3nt: TGTGCCAGCTTGCTGGTGCCGAACACTGAAGCTTTCTTT
abundance: many; j_gene: TRBJ1-1; d_gene: .; v_gene: TRBV19; CDR3aa: CATSAWNTEAFF; CDR3nt: TGTGCCACGAGCGCGTGGAACACTGAAGCTTTCTTT
abundance: .; j_gene: TRBJ2-7; d_gene: TRBD1; v_gene: TRBV12-3/TRBV12-4; CDR3aa: CASSLGTADYEQYF; CDR3nt: TGTGCCAGCAGTTTGGGGACAGCTGACTACGAGCAGTACTTC
abundance: few; j_gene: TRBJ1-4; d_gene: .; v_gene: TRBV10-2; CDR3aa: CASGLKGQANEKLFF; CDR3nt: TGCGCCAGCGGCCTTAAAGGGCAGGCGAATGAAAAACTGTTTTTT
abundance: .; j_gene: TRBJ2-2; d_gene: TRBD1; v_gene: TRBV12-3/TRBV12-4; CDR3aa: CASSRTGVAGELFF; CDR3nt: TGTGCCAGCAGCCGGACAGGGGTCGCCGGGGAGCTGTTTTTT
abundance: many; j_gene: TRBJ2-4; d_gene: .; v_gene: TRBV29-1; CDR3aa: CSVEAVGRGNIQYF; CDR3nt: TGCAGCGTTGAGGCGGTGGGCAGGGGAAACATTCAGTACTTC
abundance: many; j_gene: TRBJ2-3; d_gene: .; v_gene: TRBV30; CDR3aa: CAWSALTDTQYF; CDR3nt: TGTGCCTGGAGCGCTTTAACAGATACGCAGTATTTT